The T cell receptor beta chain described here comes from a study of OX40 agonist ivuxolimab in advanced cancers. Sequencing used immunoSEQ multiplex PCR; TCRdb keeps in-frame clones, though not all of them. The sample gives about 50,000 clones, approximately 91% of which show up once; around 0.64% is in the top ten. Study-wide points: CD4+ T cells averaged fewer expanded clones than CD8+ T cells. Among expanded peripheral T cells, antigen specificity went undetermined.

Comments on this clone: Its antigen is as yet unknown.

The V gene lost 3 bases and the J gene lost 0 bases, with 6 bases spanning the gap. Germline values: CDR1 LNHDA, CDR2 SQIVND (reference sequence). This CDR3 contains 15 residues. Specimen: CD4+ or CD8+ T cells sorted from blood, collected in a trial of the OX40 agonist ivuxolimab. The chain recombines TRBV19 with TRBJ2-6; the D is unclear. The TCR originated in an adult with an advanced solid tumor such as melanoma, head and neck, liver or kidney cancer. In DNA form, the CDR3 reads TGTGCCAGTAGTATTGGCAACTCTGGGGCCAACGTCCTGACTTTC. Translated, it gives CASSIGNSGANVLTF.